One sample yielded the 29 T cell receptor beta chains listed below, sequenced in a study of T cells after yellow fever vaccination. TCRdb re-derived calls from the 5' RACE reads in MiXCR, one entry per CDR3 protein. Of just under 600,000 distinct CDR3 sequences listed, approximately 13% are singletons. The sample was PBMCs, taken on the day of the yellow fever booster vaccination. The receptors come from a man under 40 who received the YFV17D yellow fever vaccine.

This clonotype was recorded a few times. This chain links TRBV7-2 with TRBJ2-7; D remains unclear. Germline loops: CDR1 SGHTA, CDR2 FQGNSA. This CDR3 contains 11 residues. Trimming removed 5 bases at V and 6 bases at J, with 8 bases between. The CDR3 DNA reads as TGTGCCAGCAGCGCCTGGGGCGAGCAGTACTTC. It specifies CASSAWGEQYF.

This clonotype appeared a few times. The chain carries TRBV11-2 and TRBJ1-6; D remains ambiguous. The CDR3 loop spans 13 amino acids. Germline values: CDR1 SGHAT, CDR2 FQNNGV. Trimming left V 1 base short and J 10 bases short, with 8 bases between. CDR3 region: CASSLAPASPLHF. CDR3 DNA sequence: TGTGCCAGCAGCTTAGCCCCCGCCTCACCCCTCCACTTT.

This clonotype has a handful of counts. In DNA form, the CDR3 reads TGTGCCAGCAGCCCGGGGGGAGGAAGATACAATGAGCAGTTCTTC. Translated: CASSPGGGRYNEQFF. The chain links TRBV6-1 to TRBJ2-1; 7 nucleotides match TRBD2. Per the germline V gene, CDR1 is MNHNS and CDR2 is SASEGT. V dropped 6 bases and J dropped 4; count of bases not matched to a gene: 9. The CDR3 spans 15 residues.

The rearrangement joins TRBV7-9 to TRBJ2-4; D is unresolved. V was pared by 3 bases and J by 6 bases, with 12 bases between. The CDR3 is made up of 14 amino acids. Germline V lookup: CDR1 SEHNR, CDR2 FQNEAQ (reference sequence). The CDR3: CASSFSGHGNIQYF. The DNA of the CDR3 is TGTGCCAGCAGCTTCTCCGGGCACGGAAACATTCAGTACTTC.

This clonotype has just a few counts. The chain recombines TRBV7-7 with TRBJ2-5, with TRBD1 identical over 7 bases. V dropped 5 bases and J dropped 4; count of bases not matched to a gene: 4. This CDR3 comprises 13 residues. Germline-derived CDR1 and CDR2 are SSHAT and FNYEAQ (reference sequence). The CDR3: CASSHTGAETQYF. As DNA, the CDR3 is TGTGCCAGCAGCCACACAGGGGCAGAGACCCAGTACTTC.

A few counts support this clonotype. The J gene is TRBJ2-7, the V gene TRBV9; 8 bases match TRBD2. The ends lost 4 bases at V and 3 bases at J; junction bases unmatched: 9. The germline gives CDR1 SGDLS, CDR2 YYNGEE. The CDR3 contains 15 residues. CDR3 sequence (DNA): TGTGCCAGCAGCCCCATCGGGAGGGGGTTCTACGAGCAGTACTTC. This codes for CASSPIGRGFYEQYF.

The rearrangement uses TRBV7-2 and TRBJ1-2; tentative D call: TRBD1 (6 bases). The V end was cut by 4 bases, the J end by 8 bases, with 17 bases between. CDR3 length equals 14 residues. Germline V gene lookup returns CDR1 SGHTA and CDR2 FQGNSA. This chain's CDR3 is CASSSTDRFGGYTF. CDR3 DNA sequence: TGTGCCAGCAGCTCGACAGACAGGTTCGGCGGCTACACCTTC.

The chain joins TRBV29-1 to TRBJ1-1; D may be TRBD1 (6 bases). Germline V gene data show CDR1 as SQVTM and CDR2 as ANQGSEA. Deletions cut 7 bases from V and 5 bases from J, with 14 bases between. The CDR3 contains 12 residues. The CDR3 loop reads CSAGGGITEAFF. CDR3 nucleotide sequence: TGCAGCGCCGGAGGGGGGATTACTGAAGCTTTCTTT.

A single count supports this clonotype. V is TRBV11-2 and J is TRBJ2-5; perhaps TRBD2 as D (5 bases). Germline V lookup: CDR1 SGHAT, CDR2 FQNNGV. This CDR3 has 15 residues. Trimming took off 0 bases at V and 4 bases at J, with 12 bases between the two ends. CDR3 loop: CASSLESGVGETQYF. DNA of the CDR3: TGTGCCAGCAGCTTAGAATCCGGGGTCGGAGAGACCCAGTACTTC.

This clonotype was observed a few times. V is TRBV7-9 and J is TRBJ2-5; TRBD2 aligns across 7 bases. The V and J ends lost 4 bases and 8 bases, in that order; junction bases with no gene match: 16. Germline CDR1 is SEHNR and CDR2 is FQNEAQ (reference sequence). The CDR3 runs to 16 residues. The CDR3 DNA reads as TGTGCCAGCAGCTCCCCGAGCGGGAAAGGGGATGGTACCCAGTACTTC. This sequence encodes CASSSPSGKGDGTQYF.

The V gene is TRBV11-3, the J gene TRBJ2-3; TRBD2 agrees at 9 bases. The J segment lost 2 bases and the V segment lost 0 bases, leaving 6 bases of the junction unmatched. This CDR3 spans 17 amino acids. CDR1 and CDR2 (germline): SGHNT, YENEEA. CDR3: CASSLDGVAGATDTQYF. The CDR3 DNA follows: TGTGCCAGCAGCTTAGATGGAGTAGCGGGGGCCACAGATACGCAGTATTTT.

This sequence joins TRBV7-2 and TRBJ2-3, with TRBD2 as a possible D gene (7 bases). Trimming shortened V by 0 bases and J by 6 bases, and 16 bases separated the two germline ends. Germline V gene lookup returns CDR1 SGHTA and CDR2 FQGNSA. The CDR3 spans 16 residues. CDR3 DNA: TGTGCCAGCAGCTTAGCGGGGGCGGGAGTCGCGGATACGCAGTATTTT. Translated, it gives CASSLAGAGVADTQYF.

This clonotype was detected many times. This sequence joins TRBV18 and TRBJ2-6; 10 nucleotides match TRBD1. Looked up from germline, CDR1 is KGHSH and CDR2 is LQKENI. The CDR3 totals 17 residues. V shed 3 bases and J 0 bases; nucleotides not matched to a gene: 2. The CDR3 DNA follows: TGTGCCAGCTCACCGGGACAGGGGAACTCTGGGGCCAACGTCCTGACTTTC. It encodes CASSPGQGNSGANVLTF.

This clonotype occurred a few times. The chain has TRBV20-1 and TRBJ2-1, with D unresolved. The germline CDR1 and CDR2 sequences are DFQATT and SNEGSKA (reference sequence). Trimming cost V 5 bases and J 10 bases, with 9 bases left between them. This CDR3 comprises 10 residues. CDR3 in amino acids: CSALTTEQFF. The CDR3 coding sequence is TGCAGTGCTTTGACCACAGAGCAGTTCTTC.

The table lists this clonotype with a few counts. CDR3 DNA sequence: TGTGCCAGCAGTGCCTATAGGGTTGGTACTGCGGGGACAGGGGCCCACGAGCAGTACTTC. This encodes CASSAYRVGTAGTGAHEQYF. The V gene is TRBV27, the J gene TRBJ2-7, with 10 bases identical to TRBD1. V shed 5 bases and J 5 bases; nucleotides not matched to a gene: 24. CDR3 length equals 20 residues. Germline lookup yields CDR1 MNHEY and CDR2 SMNVEV (reference sequence).

The V gene is TRBV6-1, the J gene TRBJ2-7; D is possibly TRBD1 (6 bases). V was shortened by 7 bases and J by 2 bases, with 15 bases between the two germline ends. Germline CDR1 MNHNS, CDR2 SASEGT. The CDR3 spans 14 residues. This chain's CDR3 is CASTHPGQAYEQYF. In DNA, the CDR3 is TGTGCCAGCACCCACCCGGGACAAGCCTACGAGCAGTACTTC.

This clonotype was counted a few times. The chain links TRBV7-9 to TRBJ1-4; D gene unclear. The V end lost 2 bases, the J end lost 8 bases, and 9 bases lay between the germline ends. Germline V gene sequence: CDR1 SEHNR, CDR2 FQNEAQ (reference sequence). This CDR3 contains 13 residues. The CDR3 DNA reads as TGTGCCAGCAGCTTATGGCAGACGGAAAAACTGTTTTTT. This codes for CASSLWQTEKLFF.

This clonotype came up many times. This chain joins TRBV7-3 and TRBJ2-1; D not certain. Trimming took off 3 bases at V and 9 bases at J, with 9 bases between the two ends. This CDR3 is built from 12 residues. Looked up from germline, CDR1 is SGHTA and CDR2 is FQGTGA. The CDR3 nucleotides read TGTGCCAGCAGCTTGAGGACCGGTGAGCAGTTCTTC. Translation: CASSLRTGEQFF.

J is TRBJ2-1 and V is TRBV10-1, with TRBD2 matching 11 bases. Germline V gene sequence: CDR1 WNHNN, CDR2 SYGVQD (reference sequence). The CDR3 loop spans 15 amino acids. J lost 9 bases, V lost 2 bases, and 6 bases had no gene match. Here the CDR3 DNA reads TGCGCCAGCAGTGAGCTGACTAGCGGGATCGGTGAGCAGTTCTTC. Its translation is CASSELTSGIGEQFF.

A few counts support this clonotype. This CDR3 is CASSFGTADSGANVLTF. CDR3 DNA: TGTGCCAGCAGTTTTGGGACGGCTGACTCTGGGGCCAACGTCCTGACTTTC. The genes are TRBV6-5 and TRBJ2-6; TRBD1 or TRBD2 may be the D gene (5 bases each). The CDR3 consists of 17 residues. V lost 4 bases and J 0 bases, leaving 13 bases between the germline ends. The germline CDR1 and CDR2 sequences are MNHEY and SVGAGI.

This clonotype was seen at least ten times. V gene TRBV20-1 combines with J gene TRBJ1-3; D uncertain. Germline V gene lookup returns CDR1 DFQATT and CDR2 SNEGSKA (reference sequence). Trimming cost V 3 bases and J 8 bases, with 11 bases left between them. The CDR3 contains 12 residues. The DNA for the CDR3 is TGCAGTGCTAGTCCCCCCGGGGACACCATATATTTT. It yields the protein CSASPPGDTIYF.

This clonotype was seen a few times. The chain is built from TRBV20-1 and TRBJ2-3, with 12 bases lining up with TRBD2. This CDR3 contains 15 residues. In germline, CDR1 is DFQATT, CDR2 SNEGSKA (reference sequence). J was trimmed by 2 bases and V by 5 bases; bases with no gene match: 5. The CDR3 sequence: CSAYGLAGTTDTQYF. The DNA for the CDR3 is TGCAGTGCTTACGGACTAGCGGGGACCACAGATACGCAGTATTTT.

The chain uses TRBV15 and TRBJ2-1; 9 nucleotides agree with TRBD1. Germline V gene sequence: CDR1 LNHNV, CDR2 YYDKDF (reference sequence). V was clipped by 3 bases and J by 7 bases; unmatched bases: 7. This CDR3 comprises 15 residues. CDR3 sequence reads: CATSRGQGSENEQFF. In nucleotides, the CDR3 is TGTGCCACCAGCAGGGGACAGGGTTCCGAGAATGAGCAGTTCTTC.

This sequence joins TRBV13 and TRBJ2-2, with 8 nucleotides matching TRBD2. This CDR3 has 15 residues. V lost 2 bases to trimming and J lost 6 bases; unmatched junction nucleotides: 5. Germline-derived CDR1 and CDR2 are PRHDT and FYEKMQ (reference sequence). The CDR3 sequence is CASSLTGGPPGELFF. In DNA, the CDR3 is TGTGCCAGCAGCTTAACGGGAGGGCCTCCCGGGGAGCTGTTTTTT.

This clonotype was seen a single time. This chain joins TRBV6-5 and TRBJ2-6; the D is unclear. The CDR3 is 19 residues long. V was clipped by 2 bases and J by 4 bases, with 21 bases between them. Germline V CDR1 and CDR2: MNHEY, SVGAGI. For the CDR3, the DNA is TGTGCCAGCAGTTACGTTATCACATGGGTTGCTTCCGGGGCCAACGTCCTGACTTTC. Translation: CASSYVITWVASGANVLTF.

This clonotype was found many times. The chain uses TRBV2 and TRBJ2-2, with D hard to call. Between the trimmed V and J ends, which lost 4 bases and 3 bases, there was a span of 6 bases. Germline values: CDR1 SNHLY, CDR2 FYNNEI. This CDR3 is built from 13 residues. The DNA for the CDR3 is TGTGCCAGCAGTGCCAGTTACACCGGGGAGCTGTTTTTT. Amino acid sequence: CASSASYTGELFF.

The rearrangement uses TRBV28 and TRBJ2-5; 7 bases agree with TRBD1. The CDR3 contains 14 residues. CDR1 and CDR2 from the germline V gene are MDHEN and SYDVKM. The V segment lost 5 bases and the J segment 2 bases; nucleotides outside the gene matches: 5. The CDR3 bases are TGTGCCAGCAGTGAGACAGGGCTACAAGAGACCCAGTACTTC. Translated: CASSETGLQETQYF. The full variable domain, with the rest looked up from reference TRBV28 and TRBJ2-5, is DVKVTQSSRYLVKRTGEKVFLECVQDMDHENMFWYRQDPGLGLRLIYFSYDVKMKEKGDIPEGYSVSREKKERFSLILESASTNQTSMYLCASSETGLQETQYFGPGTRLLVL.

There are a few counts of this clonotype. The J gene is TRBJ2-2, the V gene TRBV12-3 or TRBV12-4; D is ambiguous. CDR3 length: 14 residues. Trimming cost V 2 bases and J 4 bases, with 8 bases left between them. CDR3: CASSLRQLTGELFF. The DNA of the CDR3 is TGTGCCAGCAGTTTAAGGCAACTCACCGGGGAGCTGTTTTTT.

This chain connects TRBV7-2 to TRBJ1-6; possibly TRBD1 for D (5 bases). Germline V CDR1 and CDR2: SGHTA, FQGNSA. V was cut by 8 bases and J by 7 bases, with 18 bases left in between. The CDR3 is made up of 15 amino acids. CDR3 nucleotides: TGTGCCAGCCTCCTCCTGACAGTGCGGAATTCACCCCTCCACTTT. The encoded protein is CASLLLTVRNSPLHF. Combining the CDR3 with reference TRBV7-2 and TRBJ1-6 gives the whole variable domain GAGVSQSPSNKVTEKGKDVELRCDPISGHTALYWYRQSLGQGLEFLIYFQGNSAPDKSGLPSDRFSAERTGGSVSTLTIQRTQQEDSAVYLCASLLLTVRNSPLHFGNGTRLTVT.